This TCR beta chain was identified during a study of control samples from healthy donors and cancer patients. Repertoires were generated with immunoSEQ multiplex PCR, while TCRdb's copy carries only in-frame clones and drops some. The sample yields about 58,000 clones, approximately 87% seen once. The CDR3 consists of 14 residues. Trimming removed 0 bases from V and 0 bases from J, with 6 bases in between. Germline CDR1 reads SGHTS; CDR2 reads YDEGEE. This clone was detected only once. The clonotype comes from a woman aged 60-70 years with lung cancer. The V and J genes are TRBV5-8 and TRBJ1-2, with D unclear. Sequencing was carried out using PBMCs. CDR3 sequence reads: CASSLGPSNYGYTF. The CDR3 DNA is TGTGCCAGCAGCTTGGGCCCTTCTAACTATGGCTACACCTTC. Complete variable domain (other parts from reference TRBV5-8 and TRBJ1-2): EAGVTQSPTHLIKTRGQQATLRCSPISGHTSVYWYQQALGLGLQFLLWYDEGEERNRGNFPPRFSGRQFPNYSSELNVNALELEDSALYLCASSLGPSNYGYTFGSGTRLTVV.